This T cell receptor (beta chain) was sequenced during a study of molecular identifiers for immune sequencing clone quantification. This clonotype appeared a few times. TCRdb re-called the PCR reads through MiXCR, storing one row per CDR3 protein. The table has approximately 670,000 distinct CDR3 sequences, about 20% seen once. Unmatched junction bases numbered 12, after V lost 0 bases and J lost 0 bases. This CDR3 comprises 20 residues. Germline V gene lookup returns CDR1 SGHAT and CDR2 FQNNGV. This receptor was taken from a human donor in good health. Some libraries in this study had Jurkat cell RNA spiked in. The rearrangement links TRBV11-2 to TRBJ2-2; 8 bases are a match to TRBD1. Sequenced: naive CD8+ T cells from blood, with Jurkat cell RNA spiked in. Subset meaning: FACS-sorted CD8+CD4-CCR7+CD45RA+ naive T cells. The CDR3 DNA sequence: TGTGCCAGCAGCTTAGATCCAGGGGGCACACCGGAAACGAACACCGGGGAGCTGTTTTTT. It translates to CASSLDPGGTPETNTGELFF.